These 8 T cell receptor beta chains originate from one sample sequenced in a study of blood T cell repertoires in COVID-19. This table comes from immunoSEQ multiplex PCR, and its TCRdb copy is limited to in-frame clones, with some not included. The table shows a few hundred thousand clones, with 85% to 90% occurring only once. Sequencing input: peripheral blood. The receptors were sampled from a woman in her 50s with acute or convalescent COVID-19.

The V call is TRBV6-6, the J call TRBJ2-5; maybe TRBD2 (6 bases). The germline gives CDR1 MNHNY, CDR2 SVGAGI (reference sequence). The CDR3 covers 14 residues. Trimming cost V 0 bases and J 1 base, with 6 bases left between them. CDR3: CASSYSGGQETQYF. CDR3 nucleotides: TGTGCCAGCAGTTACTCGGGGGGCCAAGAGACCCAGTACTTC.

The rearrangement links TRBV5-1 to TRBJ1-2; D not resolved. This CDR3 is built from 14 residues. Germline values: CDR1 SGHRS, CDR2 YFSETQ. The germline V and J ends were trimmed by 2 bases and 8 bases, with 16 bases remaining between them. The CDR3 DNA sequence: TGCGCCAGCAGCTTAGAGGCCACCTCTTTGGGCTACACCTTC. Protein: CASSLEATSLGYTF. The variable domain in full, completed from reference TRBV5-1 and TRBJ1-2, reads KAGVTQTPRYLIKTRGQQVTLSCSPISGHRSVSWYQQTPGQGLQFLFEYFSETQRNKGNFPGRFSGRQFSNSRSEMNVSTLELGDSALYLCASSLEATSLGYTFGSGTRLTVV.

The chain employs TRBV6-5 and TRBJ2-1; no definite D call. The CDR3 runs to 13 residues. CDR1 is MNHEY, CDR2 SVGAGI, per germline. V lost 8 bases, J lost 9 bases, and 17 bases lay in between. For the CDR3, the DNA is TGTGCCAGCGTCTTGTCGCCTACTGGTGAGCAGTTCTTC. It translates to CASVLSPTGEQFF.

The chain carries TRBV5-1 and TRBJ2-3, with D perhaps matching TRBD2 (5 bases). The CDR3 contains 12 residues. The V and J ends lost 4 bases and 4 bases respectively, with 7 bases between them. CDR1 is SGHRS and CDR2 is YFSETQ in the germline V gene. This chain's CDR3 is CASSQEADTQYF. DNA of the CDR3: TGCGCCAGCAGCCAGGAGGCAGATACGCAGTATTTT.

The V call is TRBV18, the J call TRBJ1-1; the D is unclear. Trimming removed 6 bases at V and 1 base at J, with 9 bases between. Germline CDR1 is KGHSH and CDR2 is LQKENI. The CDR3 contains 13 residues. The CDR3 DNA sequence: TGTGCCAGCTCGCAAGATAGGAACACTGAAGCTTTCTTT. This encodes CASSQDRNTEAFF.

This clone was seen a few times. The chain uses TRBV7-3 and TRBJ2-1; D unresolved. V was shortened by 1 base and J by 4 bases, with 5 bases between the two germline ends. The CDR3 totals 13 residues. Germline lookup yields CDR1 SGHTA and CDR2 FQGTGA. Here the CDR3 reads CASSLNGYNEQFF. The DNA for the CDR3 is TGTGCCAGCAGCTTAAACGGGTACAATGAGCAGTTCTTC.

The chain combines TRBV10-3 with TRBJ2-3, with 8 bases aligning to TRBD2. The germline gives CDR1 ENHRY, CDR2 SYGVKD. J was trimmed by 2 bases and V by 0 bases; bases with no gene match: 4. The CDR3 contains 16 residues. The chain's CDR3 is CAISESGLANTDTQYF. DNA for the CDR3: TGTGCCATCAGTGAGTCCGGACTAGCAAACACAGATACGCAGTATTTT.

V usage is TRBV6-6 and J usage is TRBJ1-2; 8 nucleotides match TRBD1. The CDR3 has 14 amino acids. Unmatched junction bases numbered 3, after V lost 0 bases and J lost 6 bases. Germline V CDR1 and CDR2: MNHNY, SVGAGI (reference sequence). CDR3 loop: CASSYSDRGHGYTF. Here the CDR3 DNA reads TGTGCCAGCAGTTACTCCGACAGGGGCCATGGCTACACCTTC.